These 19 T cell receptor beta chains were all obtained from the same sample, sequenced in a study of radiation and T cells in renal cell carcinoma. Time point described: blood 4 weeks post-SBRT, at nephrectomy. Treatment in this sample: 15 Gy SBRT to primary tumor, nephrectomy 4 weeks later. This table comes from immunoSEQ multiplex PCR, and its TCRdb copy is limited to in-frame clones, with some not included. The sample yields 150,000 to 200,000 clones, about nine tenths seen once. Sample: blood, taken from a patient whose treatment included radiotherapy and nephrectomy. These receptor sequences come from a woman between 50 and 59 years old with renal cell carcinoma.

The table lists this clone with a few counts. This same CDR3 is encoded by further DNA sequences in the sample. This sequence joins TRBV7-9 and TRBJ1-1, with D maybe TRBD1 (5 bases). The CDR3 has 13 amino acids. The germline V and J ends were trimmed by 5 bases and 1 base, with 8 bases remaining between them. Germline V gene sequence: CDR1 SEHNR, CDR2 FQNEAQ (reference sequence). Written as DNA, the CDR3 is TGTGCCAGCAGCCTACAGGAGAACACTGAAGCTTTCTTT. Translated: CASSLQENTEAFF. The full variable domain, in which reference TRBV7-9 and TRBJ1-1 provide the parts outside the CDR3, is DTGVSQNPRHKITKRGQNVTFRCDPISEHNRLYWYRQTLGQGPEFLTYFQNEAQLEKSRLLSDRFSAERPKGSFSTLEIQRTEQGDSAMYLCASSLQENTEAFFGQGTRLTVV.

This chain uses TRBV19 with TRBJ1-2; no clear D gene. Trimming removed 6 bases at V and 4 bases at J, with 12 bases between. CDR3 length equals 13 residues. The germline gives CDR1 LNHDA, CDR2 SQIVND (reference sequence). CDR3 sequence (DNA): TGTGCCAGTAGCAACCCCATCGGCTATGGCTACACCTTC. Protein sequence: CASSNPIGYGYTF.

V gene TRBV18 combines with J gene TRBJ2-7; D remains unclear. Germline CDR1 is KGHSH and CDR2 is LQKENI. Deletions cut 0 bases from V and 6 bases from J, with 9 bases between. CDR3 length equals 13 residues. The CDR3 sequence is CASSPPGSREQYF. CDR3 bases: TGTGCCAGCTCACCACCTGGGTCTCGCGAGCAGTACTTC.

The chain has TRBV11-2 and TRBJ1-1, with 12 bases matching TRBD1. V dropped 6 bases and J dropped 6; count of bases not matched to a gene: 5. Germline CDR1 SGHAT, CDR2 FQNNGV. The CDR3 loop spans 14 amino acids. The DNA for the CDR3 is TGTGCCAGCAGTTTGGGACAGGGGGCATCTGAAGCTTTCTTT. Translating gives CASSLGQGASEAFF.

In this sample, this clone turned up once. The J gene is TRBJ2-1, the V gene TRBV7-6; D remains unclear. The CDR3 sequence is 15 residues long. Between the trimmed V and J ends, which lost 1 base and 5 bases, there was a span of 12 bases. The germline V gene has CDR1 SGHVS and CDR2 FNYEAQ. Here the CDR3 reads CASSLETLPNNEQFF. The CDR3 DNA reads TGTGCCAGCAGCTTAGAGACCCTACCGAACAATGAGCAGTTCTTC.

The chain combines TRBV7-2 with TRBJ2-3, with D hard to call. The V end was cut by 6 bases, the J end by 0 bases, with 7 bases between. Germline CDR1 is SGHTA and CDR2 is FQGNSA. The CDR3 runs 13 residues. The DNA of the CDR3 is TGTGCCAGCAGTGCAACTAGCACAGATACGCAGTATTTT. It encodes CASSATSTDTQYF.

V usage is TRBV9 and J usage is TRBJ2-1; TRBD2 might be the D (6 bases). Germline loops: CDR1 SGDLS, CDR2 YYNGEE. V was trimmed by 0 bases and J by 8 bases, leaving 12 bases between them. CDR3 length: 14 amino acids. CDR3 loop: CASSVDARGDEQFF. CDR3 nucleotides: TGTGCCAGCAGCGTAGATGCCCGCGGGGATGAGCAGTTCTTC.

The chain is built from TRBV7-3 and TRBJ1-6; D remains ambiguous. The V gene's germline CDR1 is SGHTA and CDR2 FQGTGA. Trimming left V 5 bases short and J 7 bases short, with 9 bases between. The CDR3 is made up of 13 amino acids. The CDR3 reads CASSRGQNSPLHF. The CDR3, as DNA: TGTGCCAGCAGCCGAGGGCAGAATTCACCCCTCCACTTT.

For this clone: Distinct nucleotide sequences in the sample also encode this CDR3. The rearrangement links TRBV19 to TRBJ1-1; D remains unclear. CDR1 and CDR2 from the germline V gene are LNHDA and SQIVND (reference sequence). V was shortened by 1 base and J by 1 base, with 7 bases between the two germline ends. The CDR3 contains 14 residues. The CDR3 is CASSIVGGNTEAFF. The CDR3 DNA reads as TGTGCCAGTAGTATAGTCGGCGGGAACACTGAAGCTTTCTTT.

CDR3 DNA: TGTGCCAGCTCACCTAGGGACAGTTACTCTGGGGCCAACGTCCTGACTTTC. This encodes CASSPRDSYSGANVLTF. This rearrangement joins TRBV18 to TRBJ2-6, with 7 bases aligning to TRBD1. Unmatched junction bases numbered 5, after V lost 3 bases and J lost 0 bases. Per germline, CDR1 KGHSH and CDR2 LQKENI. The CDR3 length is 17 residues.

This chain links TRBV30 with TRBJ1-4, with D tentatively TRBD1 (6 bases). Trimming stripped 5 bases from V and 5 bases from J, with 12 bases between. The CDR3 totals 13 residues. Germline V lookup: CDR1 GTSNPN, CDR2 SVGIG (reference sequence). The CDR3, as DNA: TGTGCCTGGTCGAGGGGGGTAAATGAAAAACTGTTTTTT. Its translation: CAWSRGVNEKLFF. The full variable domain, completed using reference TRBV30 and TRBJ1-4, is SQTIHQWPATLVQPVGSPLSLECTVEGTSNPNLYWYRQAAGRGLQLLFYSVGIGQISSEVPQNLSASRPQDRQFILSSKKLLLSDSGFYLCAWSRGVNEKLFFGSGTQLSVL.

V and J are TRBV5-8 and TRBJ1-5; D unresolved. The V gene's germline CDR1 is SGHTS and CDR2 YDEGEE. The CDR3 is made up of 11 amino acids. V shed 0 bases and J shed 9 bases, with 4 bases lying between them. The CDR3: CASSLGWPQHF. Here the CDR3 DNA reads TGTGCCAGCAGCTTGGGTTGGCCCCAGCATTTT. The full variable domain, in which reference TRBV5-8 and TRBJ1-5 provide the parts outside the CDR3, is EAGVTQSPTHLIKTRGQQATLRCSPISGHTSVYWYQQALGLGLQFLLWYDEGEERNRGNFPPRFSGRQFPNYSSELNVNALELEDSALYLCASSLGWPQHFGDGTRLSIL.

J is TRBJ1-3 and V is TRBV6-6; TRBD1 aligns across 8 bases. V trimming: 6 bases; J trimming: 4 bases; junction bases outside the gene matches: 8. CDR1 and CDR2 (germline): MNHNY, SVGAGI (reference sequence). The CDR3 runs to 15 residues. CDR3 region: CASRPDRGSGNTIYF. CDR3 sequence (DNA): TGTGCCAGCAGGCCAGACAGGGGATCCGGAAACACCATATATTTT.

This chain links TRBV19 with TRBJ2-1; D is undetermined. Per germline, CDR1 LNHDA and CDR2 SQIVND (reference sequence). There are 14 residues in the CDR3. The germline V and J ends were trimmed by 8 bases and 8 bases, with 19 bases remaining between them. As DNA, the CDR3 is TGTGCCAGTGGAGCGACCGGAGTTATACATGAGCAGTTCTTC. Translated, it gives CASGATGVIHEQFF.

This chain uses TRBV27 with TRBJ2-5; a possible D gene is TRBD2 (7 bases). This CDR3 contains 15 residues. V lost 5 bases and J 5 bases, leaving 18 bases between the germline ends. Germline values: CDR1 MNHEY, CDR2 SMNVEV (reference sequence). CDR3 amino acids: CASSLRGAGRETQYF. The CDR3 DNA follows: TGTGCCAGCAGTCTCCGGGGGGCGGGGAGGGAGACCCAGTACTTC.

The genes are TRBV5-4 and TRBJ1-1; D is unclear. V was shortened by 9 bases and J by 1 base, with 10 bases between the two germline ends. The germline V gene encodes CDR1 SGHNT and CDR2 YYREEE (reference sequence). The CDR3 extends over 12 amino acids. The CDR3, as DNA: TGTGCCAACTCCTTTGGGAACACTGAAGCTTTCTTT. Translating gives CANSFGNTEAFF.

V gene TRBV6-5 combines with J gene TRBJ2-1; 8 bases map to TRBD2. Per the germline V gene, CDR1 is MNHEY and CDR2 is SVGAGI. Trimming at V came to 6 bases and at J to 6 bases, leaving 7 bases not matched to a gene. CDR3 length equals 14 residues. CDR3 residues: CASRKGLVSNEQFF. The DNA of the CDR3 is TGTGCCAGCAGAAAGGGACTAGTCTCCAATGAGCAGTTCTTC.

The V gene is TRBV29-1, the J gene TRBJ2-7; TRBD1 matches at 10 bases. Germline CDR1 SQVTM, CDR2 ANQGSEA. This CDR3 spans 15 amino acids. The junction had 10 bases not matched to a gene; V was cut back by 7 bases and J by 1 base. The CDR3 region has the DNA TGCAGCGCCTCGTCCCGGGACAGGGGTTCCTACGAGCAGTACTTC. Residues: CSASSRDRGSYEQYF.

As regards this clone: Compared with germline, one end of the junction differs, possibly owing to a read error. The chain couples TRBV7-8 to TRBJ2-1; 9 nucleotides agree with TRBD2. The CDR3 is 15 residues long. The V gene's germline CDR1 is SGHVS and CDR2 FQNEAQ. The CDR3 sequence is CASSIAGAAYNEQFF. In nucleotides, the CDR3 is TGTGCCAGCAGCATAGCGGGGGCCGCCTACAATGAGCAGTTCTTC.